This record covers a single T cell receptor (beta chain). Its specific antigen is unknown. Base qualities are not provided; no much larger clone lies one nucleotide away. Reading the germline V gene gives CDR1 LGHNA and CDR2 YSLEER. V is pruned by 5 bases and J by 5 bases, leaving 6 bases of the junction without a gene match. Reading from cysteine to phenylalanine, the CDR3 counts 15 amino acids. The read is trimmed to its CDR3 DNA, 45 bases read in frame from base 1. This sample is drawn from a study of T cell responses to AZD1222 COVID-19 vaccine listed by TCRdb under 2021. In terms of the full investigation: TCR sequencing covered roughly 230 trial participants: about 210 given two doses of AZD1222 and some 25 given two doses of MenACWY control vaccine. Trial participants were enrolled by age into 18-55, 56-69 and 70-plus year subgroups, with about 150, 28 and 57 TCR-sequenced participants respectively. General conclusions and limits of the study: Participants were mostly white British, with more females than males. The authors suggested clonal diversity may have been underestimated. Only five to seven AZD1222 recipients were SARS-CoV-2 seropositive at baseline, limiting conclusions about previously exposed vaccinees. Reportedly, almost half of the unique spike-specific TCRs recognized epitopes lying outside the regions that are mutated in the B.1.351 and B.1.1.7 variants. Spike-specific TCR breadth and depth rose significantly after two AZD1222 doses compared with day 0 and with MenACWY recipients. The 56-69-year group was small, and its depth increase did not reach significance, likely because of low power. Because no day 14 peak-response samples were available, repertoires were characterized only after the peak T cell response. The vaccine-associated CD4 TCRs covered the entire spike protein, and the dominant responses fell in regions 160-218 and 743-854.

The CDR3 regions of human TCRbeta chains were analyzed by immunosequencing. As for how the authors treated the data: Repertoire TCRs were matched against a reference library of SARS-CoV-2-specific TCRs generated with the MIRA antigen-specificity platform. Breadth was defined as the fraction of unique TCRs that were SARS-CoV-2-associated, and depth was defined as the fraction of total T cells that were SARS-CoV-2-associated. Each spike-specific TCR was assigned to its reactive spike region and to a CD4 or CD8 class using the MIRA data. Log10-transformed breadth and depth values were compared by one-way ANOVA with Sidak's multiple comparisons tests. The clones in this table, taken by TCRdb from immuneACCESS, are in-frame only. Not every clone is retained; where verified, under half of the shortfall comes from an unresolved V gene, and the cause of the rest is unknown. V and J calls and clone size are those listed in that table; D and trimming were worked out from the DNA. Present in this sample are some 90,000 clones, about 90% of which were seen just once. The leading ten clones occupy 4% to 6% of the sample.

This specimen's time point label, interpreted: baseline before first vaccination. Explained via the paper, the treatment or condition label denotes: meningococcal conjugate vaccine given as trial control. The vaccinee samples were drawn from two UK trials, COV001 and COV002, one of which was a single-blind randomized controlled phase 2/3 trial testing AZD1222 (ChAdOx1 nCoV-19) in healthy adults. For TCRbeta chain sequencing, PBMC samples from trial participants were taken at day 0 and at day 28 after the second dose. Here the chain combines TRBV4-3 and TRBJ2-7; 13 bases in between match TRBD2. The sequence came from an adult in good health. The specimen comprised peripheral blood, sampled on day 0 of MenACWY control vaccination. The base sequence is TGCGCCAGCAGCTTGGGACTAGCGGGGTACGACGAGCAGTACTTC. Its product reads: CASSLGLAGYDEQYF.